The text below deals with one T cell receptor (beta chain). The antigen remains unidentified. The data are from a study of cytomegalovirus exposure and HLA in healthy donors. The study's findings and limits: Indistinguishable V segments such as TRBV6-2 and TRBV6-3 were excluded. Confirmation was obtained in vitro that three CMV-associated chains are specific for CMV antigens. Presence/absence analyses supposed approximately even sequencing depth among donors.

Though probably carrying unrecorded immune exposures, donors were nominally healthy at sampling. Primers included in the PCR were 60 Vbeta and 13 Jbeta primers. Clones were read by immunoSEQ multiplex PCR, and TCRdb kept only the in-frame ones, dropping some. Seen here are 100,000 to 150,000 clones, about 80% observed once, and the top ten hold 2.5% to 3.5%. The CDR3 covers 16 residues. Per the germline V gene, CDR1 is SGDLS and CDR2 is YYNGEE. The V end was cut by 4 bases, the J end by 2 bases, with 18 bases between. V and J are TRBV9 and TRBJ1-2, with D hard to call. The receptor was derived from a boy aged 2-9 years in good health and CMV-seronegative. Sequencing was performed on PBMCs. The CDR3 coding sequence is TGTGCCAGCAGCACCCAGAGGGAAGGAACCAACTATGGCTACACCTTC. As protein: CASSTQREGTNYGYTF.